Listed below are T cell receptor beta chains from one sample, sequenced in a study of T cell repertoires in cytomegalovirus infection. MiXCR, run by TCRdb on the reads, gives a single entry per CDR3 protein. The sample has under 800,000 distinct CDR3 sequences, 20% to 25% seen once. The sequenced sample was CD8+ T cells from PBMCs. The receptors were gathered from a human donor in good health (CMV status not recorded). Some clones in this sample may be carry-over from other donors' samples. Both conserved end residues are part of each CDR3. The D gene is left open where the match is weak. The listing skips clone size in some rows; elsewhere it reads once, few, many or a size class.

v_call	j_call	d_call	clone_size	cdr3_nt	cdr3_aa
TRBV19	TRBJ2-5	TRBD1	few	TGTGCCAGTAGTACATGGACAGGGGCCCAAGAGACCCAGTACTTC	CASSTWTGAQETQYF
TRBV19	TRBJ2-1	TRBD2	-	TGTGCCAGTACTCCGAGCGGGGGGGTAATCAATGAGCAGTTCTTC	CASTPSGGVINEQFF
TRBV25-1	TRBJ2-1	-	-	TGTGCCAGCAGTCGACGACAGGACTACAATGAGCAGTTCTTC	CASSRRQDYNEQFF
TRBV20-1	TRBJ1-5	-	-	TGCAGTGCTAGAGAGTTAGGGGTGCGGGGCCAGCCCCAGCATTTT	CSARELGVRGQPQHF
TRBV27	TRBJ1-1	TRBD1	few	TGTGCCACCCAGACAGGGAGGGATACACAGACTGAAGCTTTCTTT	CATQTGRDTQTEAFF
TRBV7-2	TRBJ1-5	-	many	TGTGCCAGCAGCTTAGGCCATCGGAGTCAGCCCCAGCATTTT	CASSLGHRSQPQHF
TRBV6-2/TRBV6-3	TRBJ1-2	-	many	TGTGCCAGCAGTTACTCGGCAGCGAACTATGGCTACACCTTC	CASSYSAANYGYTF
TRBV6-5	TRBJ1-1	-	-	TGTGCCAGCAGTTACTCCACAGGTCCTGCTGAAGCTTTCTTT	CASSYSTGPAEAFF
TRBV5-4	TRBJ2-2	TRBD2	-	TGTGCCAGCAGCATACTGGCGGGGGAGAACACCGGGGAGCTGTTTTTT	CASSILAGENTGELFF
TRBV5-5	TRBJ2-3	-	-	TGTGCCAGCAGCGTTCGTAGCACAGATACGCGGTATTTT	CASSVRSTDTRYF
TRBV11-2	TRBJ2-2	TRBD2	few	TGTGCCAGCAGCTTAGGTGGCGGGGGGCGCCGGACCGGGGAGCTGTTTTTT	CASSLGGGGRRTGELFF
TRBV6-2/TRBV6-3	TRBJ1-2	TRBD1	-	TGTGTCAGCAGTCCCGGACAGGGTCCTTTCGGCTACACCTTC	CVSSPGQGPFGYTF
TRBV7-9	TRBJ1-1	TRBD1	-	TGTGCCAGCAGCTCGACGGACAGGGGGCCTCGCACTGAAGCTTTCTTT	CASSSTDRGPRTEAFF
TRBV14	TRBJ1-1	-	many	TGTGCCAGCAGCCAACCCTGGGGACGAAACACTGAAGCTTTCTTT	CASSQPWGRNTEAFF
TRBV5-5	TRBJ2-1	-	few	TGTGCCAGCAGCTTTCGAGGGCAGGGAATTTCCCTACAATACAATGAGCAGTTCTTC	CASSFRGQGISLQYNEQFF
TRBV4-3	TRBJ1-2	-	many	TGCGCCAGCAGCCAAGAAGACGGCAGTTACACCTTC	CASSQEDGSYTF
TRBV7-9	TRBJ2-1	-	few	TGTGCCAGCAGCCCCTTTAAATTCTCGGGGTTGGAAGAGCAGTTCTTC	CASSPFKFSGLEEQFF
TRBV20-1	TRBJ1-1	-	-	TGCAGTGCTGACTCAGGGAGGGCAAACACTGAAGCTTTCTTT	CSADSGRANTEAFF
TRBV24-1	TRBJ2-5	-	few	TGTGCCACCAGTGACCCCTCGGCAGCAGAGACCCAGTACTTC	CATSDPSAAETQYF
TRBV5-1	TRBJ1-3	-	-	TGCGCTAGCAGCTTGGTTCAGGGCCGGTCTGGAAACACCATATATTTT	CASSLVQGRSGNTIYF
TRBV20-1	TRBJ2-5	TRBD2	few	TGCAGTGCTAGGGGTCTAGCGGCCGCGGAGACCCAGTACTTC	CSARGLAAAETQYF
TRBV7-6	TRBJ2-7	TRBD2	-	TGTGCCAGCAGCTCCACCTCAAGCGGGGCCTACGAGCAGTACTTC	CASSSTSSGAYEQYF
TRBV4-1	TRBJ1-1	TRBD1	-	TGCGCCAGCAGCCAAGATAGGGGGCAAGAAGCTTTCTTT	CASSQDRGQEAFF
TRBV7-2	TRBJ2-5	-	many	TGTGCCAGCAGCTTAAAGGGGCCGTTCAGAGGAATAGAGACCCAGTACTTC	CASSLKGPFRGIETQYF
TRBV4-1	TRBJ1-1	-	many	TGCGCCAGCAGCCACGGGCAGGAGGGCACTGAAGCTTTCTTT	CASSHGQEGTEAFF
TRBV5-1	TRBJ2-1	TRBD2	-	TGCGCCAGCAGCTTCCCTAGCGGGGGGGCCTATGAGCAGTTCTTC	CASSFPSGGAYEQFF
TRBV28	TRBJ2-1	-	-	TGTGCCAGCAGTTTAGTTGCGCAGAAGTTCTTC	CASSLVAQKFF
TRBV5-5	TRBJ2-1	TRBD2	once	TGTGCCAGCAGCTTGGAGGCGGGGGATTACAGTGGTGAGCAGTTCTTC	CASSLEAGDYSGEQFF
TRBV15	TRBJ2-2	-	few	TGTGCCACCAGTGGAATAACGGAGGGCACCGGGGAGCTGTTTTTT	CATSGITEGTGELFF
TRBV28	TRBJ2-2	TRBD1	-	TGTGCCAGCAGTTTTAGGGGGCGCGCCGGGGAGCTGTTTTTT	CASSFRGRAGELFF
TRBV6-1	TRBJ2-3	TRBD2	-	TGTGCCAGCAGTGAAGTGCTAGCGGGGGTGAAGGATACGCAGTATTTT	CASSEVLAGVKDTQYF
TRBV20-1	TRBJ2-5	TRBD2	-	TGCAGTGCTAGACTTTTAGCGGGGGGGCCGGTTTCTGAGGAGACCCAGTACTTC	CSARLLAGGPVSEETQYF
TRBV20-1	TRBJ1-6	-	-	TGCAGTGCTAGTGCTGGGAACTATAATTCACCCCTCCACTTT	CSASAGNYNSPLHF
TRBV7-9	TRBJ1-2	TRBD1	many	TGTGCCAGCAGCTTAGCGCAGGGGGCGCGGACCGGCTACACCTTC	CASSLAQGARTGYTF
TRBV12-5	TRBJ2-1	-	-	TGTGCTAGTGGTTCTCAAATCAATGAGCAGTTCTTC	CASGSQINEQFF
TRBV7-6	TRBJ2-1	TRBD2	many	TGTGCCAGCAGCTTAGCTAGCGGGGGCTCCTACAATGAGCAGTTCTTC	CASSLASGGSYNEQFF
TRBV6-2/TRBV6-3	TRBJ2-1	TRBD2	many	TGTGCCAGCAGCCACCTGGCGGGGGAGTACAATGAGCAGTTCTTC	CASSHLAGEYNEQFF
TRBV7-2	TRBJ2-7	TRBD2	few	TGTGCCAGCAGCCTATTTAGCGGGGGGGCCTACGAGCAGTACTTC	CASSLFSGGAYEQYF
TRBV6-2/TRBV6-3	TRBJ2-1	-	few	TGTGCCACCAATCAGGAAAATGAGCAGTTCTTC	CATNQENEQFF
TRBV20-1	TRBJ1-1	-	-	TGCAGTCCGGAGGGGGGAGAAATTGAAGCTTTCTTT	CSPEGGEIEAFF
TRBV6-2/TRBV6-3	TRBJ1-2	TRBD1	few	TGTGCCAGCAGCTTAACCGGACAGGACGAGATCTATGGCTACACCTTC	CASSLTGQDEIYGYTF
TRBV6-6	TRBJ2-2	-	-	TGTGCCAGCGCCGGGGGCGGGGAGCTGTTTTTT	CASAGGGELFF
TRBV5-6	TRBJ2-1	-	many	TGTGCCAGCAGCTTGGAAGATTACAATGAGCAGTTCTTC	CASSLEDYNEQFF